The present TCR beta chain was sequenced within a study of Ad26.COV2.S vaccination and SARS-CoV-2 variants. Clones were sequenced by immunoSEQ multiplex PCR, and TCRdb holds only the in-frame ones, with some missing. The table records about 680,000 clones, around 90% of them present only once. Germline V gene data show CDR1 as SGHDT and CDR2 as YYEEEE. Deletions cut 3 bases from V and 6 bases from J, with 22 bases between. The CDR3 sequence is 16 residues long. This sample's treatment: roughly 19 received Ad26.COV2.S at low or high dose, single or two shots; about five received placebo; per-sample allocation not given. Day 63 after the first vaccine or placebo injection was the time point for sampling.

The sequence came from a person between 18 and 60 years old who received the Ad26.COV2.S COVID-19 vaccine or a placebo. This rearrangement joins TRBV5-6 to TRBJ2-7, with D unresolved. The material sequenced was peripheral blood, taken in a trial of Ad26.COV2.S vaccine versus placebo. The CDR3 DNA follows: TGTGCCAGCAGCTGGAGTTGGGGTAGTCCGGACCCCGAGCAGTACTTC. The encoded protein is CASSWSWGSPDPEQYF.